Reported below is one TCR beta chain. Repertoires were generated with immunoSEQ multiplex PCR, while TCRdb's copy carries only in-frame clones and drops some. This repertoire shows approximately 160,000 clones, about 85% found once; its top ten account for approximately 1.2%. This sample was taken from a study of blood T cell repertoires in COVID-19. Study context: The samples span acute and convalescent COVID-19 from the United States, Italy and Spain.

Trimming removed 2 bases at V and 0 bases at J, with 19 bases between. In germline, CDR1 is LGHDT, CDR2 YNNKEL (reference sequence). This CDR3 has 18 amino acids. This TCR was sampled from a man aged 60 to 69 who had recovered from COVID-19. The sequencing sample was made of peripheral blood. The J gene is TRBJ1-1, the V gene TRBV3-1 (or the pseudogene TRBV3-2); weak D call: TRBD1 (5 bases). The CDR3 nucleotides are TGTGCCAGCAGCCAAACAGGACGGGGGGAGTTCCTGAACACTGAAGCTTTCTTT. This sequence encodes CASSQTGRGEFLNTEAFF.